The present T cell receptor (beta chain) was sequenced within a study of blood T cell repertoires in COVID-19. Study background: Samples representing acute and convalescent COVID-19 were sourced from the United States, Italy and Spain. PBMCs, B-cell-depleted T cells, or T cells were the source of the cDNA or gDNA that made up the material.

The authors' processing: From reference gene primer amplification, estimates of nucleated cell counts were derived. Using immunoSEQ multiplex PCR, the repertoire was profiled, and TCRdb retains in-frame clones only, with some absent. V, J and clone size derive from that table, while D and trimming were established from the DNA sequence. Of fewer than 90,000 clones listed, 87% are singletons. The CDR3 runs 18 residues. Between the trimmed V and J ends, which lost 0 bases and 1 base, there was a span of 17 bases. Germline V lookup: CDR1 SGHKS, CDR2 YYEKEE (reference sequence). The receptor was derived from a male donor with acute or convalescent COVID-19. The chain employs TRBV5-5 and TRBJ1-3; no clear D. The sequencing sample was made of peripheral blood. CDR3 sequence (DNA): TGTGCCAGCAGCTTGGCAACAGCCATCGGAAGATCTGGAAACACCATATATTTT. Encoded protein: CASSLATAIGRSGNTIYF.